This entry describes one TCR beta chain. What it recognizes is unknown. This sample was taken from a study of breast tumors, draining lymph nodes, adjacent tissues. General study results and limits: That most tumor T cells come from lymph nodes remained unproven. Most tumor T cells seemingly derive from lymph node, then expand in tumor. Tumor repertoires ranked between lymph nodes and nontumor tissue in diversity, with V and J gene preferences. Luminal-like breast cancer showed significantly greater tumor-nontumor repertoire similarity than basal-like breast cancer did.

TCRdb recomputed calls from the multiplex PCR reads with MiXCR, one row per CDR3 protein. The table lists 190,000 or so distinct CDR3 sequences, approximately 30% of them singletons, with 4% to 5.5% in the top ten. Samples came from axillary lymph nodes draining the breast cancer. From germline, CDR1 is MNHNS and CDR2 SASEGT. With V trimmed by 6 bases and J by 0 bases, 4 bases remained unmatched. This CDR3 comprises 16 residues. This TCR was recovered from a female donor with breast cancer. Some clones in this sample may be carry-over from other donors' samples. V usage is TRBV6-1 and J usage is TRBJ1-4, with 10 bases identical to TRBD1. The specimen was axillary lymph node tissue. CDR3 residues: CASRAGTGATNEKLFF. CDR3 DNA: TGTGCCAGCAGAGCCGGGACAGGGGCAACTAATGAAAAACTGTTTTTT.